This T cell receptor (beta chain) was identified during a study of cytomegalovirus exposure and HLA in healthy donors. PCR involved 60 Vbeta and 13 Jbeta primers. Generated by immunoSEQ multiplex PCR, the TCRdb table keeps only in-frame clones and is missing some. Among almost 200,000 clones listed, roughly 77% were seen once. This clone has just one count. Trimming at V came to 6 bases and at J to 7 bases, leaving 5 bases not matched to a gene. The germline CDR1 and CDR2 sequences are MNHEY and SVGAGI. The CDR3 loop spans 14 amino acids. The sequence derives from a male donor in good health and CMV-seropositive. This chain joins TRBV6-5 and TRBJ2-2; TRBD1 matches at 10 bases. The sequenced material came from PBMCs. In nucleotides, the CDR3 is TGTGCCAGCAGCCGGGACAGGGGAATCGGGGAGCTGTTTTTT. Amino acid sequence: CASSRDRGIGELFF.